One and the same sample provided the 13 T cell receptor beta chains below, sequenced in a study of blood T cell repertoires in COVID-19 (dated by TCRdb to about 2020). Library preparation employed the immunoSEQ multiplex PCR assay. TCRdb stores this immuneACCESS table with in-frame sequences only. Part of the clones is absent; in the studies checked, under half of the shortfall reflects unresolved V genes, and no reason is known for the rest. This sample holds about 260,000 clones; around 90% were observed only once. The ten largest clones capture under 4.5% of the sample. The sample was peripheral blood. These receptors originate from a man between 60 and 75 years old who had recovered from COVID-19.

The chain links TRBV14 to TRBJ1-5; 7 nucleotides line up with TRBD1. Germline CDR1 and CDR2: SGHDN and FVKESK. This CDR3 has 15 residues. Trimming cost V 1 base and J 3 bases; bases outside gene matches: 3. The CDR3 protein is CASSQGGQYNQPQHF. For the CDR3, the DNA is TGTGCCAGCAGCCAAGGGGGACAGTACAATCAGCCCCAGCATTTT.

The chain couples TRBV27 to TRBJ1-4, with 9 bases identical to TRBD1. V dropped 5 bases and J dropped 7; count of bases not matched to a gene: 5. The CDR3 runs 14 residues. CDR1 and CDR2 (germline): MNHEY, SMNVEV (reference sequence). This CDR3 reads CASSPWDRAEKLFF. The CDR3 DNA follows: TGTGCCAGCAGTCCCTGGGACAGGGCTGAAAAACTGTTTTTT. Variable domain in full (rest from reference TRBV27 and TRBJ1-4): EAQVTQNPRYLITVTGKKLTVTCSQNMNHEYMSWYRQDPGLGLRQIYYSMNVEVTDKGDVPEGYKVSRKEKRNFPLILESPSPNQTSLYFCASSPWDRAEKLFFGSGTQLSVL.

The chain couples TRBV5-1 to TRBJ2-3, with a tentative D call TRBD1 (7 bases). Per germline, CDR1 SGHRS and CDR2 YFSETQ. The CDR3 is made up of 15 amino acids. Trimming shortened V by 6 bases and J by 2 bases, and 16 bases separated the two germline ends. The CDR3 loop reads CASNGGGRFTDTQYF. CDR3 DNA sequence: TGCGCCAGCAACGGAGGGGGCAGATTCACAGATACGCAGTATTTT.

The chain links TRBV19 to TRBJ1-5; unclear D gene. Trimming removed 7 bases from V and 1 base from J, with 17 bases in between. CDR3 size: 16 residues. Germline V lookup: CDR1 LNHDA, CDR2 SQIVND (reference sequence). The CDR3 is CASNLLAGQSNQPQHF. In DNA form, the CDR3 reads TGTGCCAGTAATCTGTTGGCGGGCCAAAGCAATCAGCCCCAGCATTTT.

The V call is TRBV6-2 or TRBV6-3, the J call TRBJ1-3; D is unclear. The germline CDR1 and CDR2 sequences are MNHEY and SVGEGT. The CDR3 is 15 residues long. Trimming shortened V by 4 bases and J by 4 bases, and 14 bases separated the two germline ends. CDR3: CASSWEETSGNTIYF. CDR3 sequence (DNA): TGTGCCAGCAGTTGGGAGGAAACCTCGGGAAACACCATATATTTT.

The CDR3 sequence is CASSFGGATDTQYF. CDR3 DNA sequence: TGCGCCAGCAGCTTCGGGGGAGCCACAGATACGCAGTATTTT. This rearrangement joins TRBV5-1 to TRBJ2-3, with D possibly TRBD2 on 6 matching bases. The CDR3 loop spans 14 amino acids. The germline gives CDR1 SGHRS, CDR2 YFSETQ. V was cut by 2 bases and J by 2 bases, with 9 bases left in between.

The J gene is TRBJ2-5, the V gene TRBV6-5; D is possibly TRBD2 (5 bases). Trimming left V 5 bases short and J 5 bases short, with 12 bases between. The CDR3 runs to 13 residues. Germline loops: CDR1 MNHEY, CDR2 SVGAGI. This chain's CDR3 is CASSLLAVETQYF. Here the CDR3 DNA reads TGTGCCAGCAGTCTTCTAGCTGTGGAGACCCAGTACTTC.

This rearrangement joins TRBV5-4 to TRBJ2-5; 8 bases map to TRBD1. In germline, CDR1 is SGHNT, CDR2 YYREEE (reference sequence). This CDR3 region has 17 residues. Germline trimming cut 3 bases from V and 4 bases from J; bases unmatched to any gene: 14. The chain's CDR3 is CASSSNGGQGARETQYF. The CDR3 bases are TGTGCCAGCAGCTCCAATGGGGGCCAGGGGGCCCGAGAGACCCAGTACTTC.

The chain combines TRBV9 with TRBJ2-7; TRBD1 matches 7 bases. The V gene end was trimmed by 4 bases and the J gene end by 2 bases; junction bases not matched to a gene: 9. The germline V gene encodes CDR1 SGDLS and CDR2 YYNGEE. The CDR3 loop spans 15 amino acids. The CDR3, as DNA: TGTGCCAGCAGCCCTCGACAGGGACCCACCTACGAGCAGTACTTC. As protein: CASSPRQGPTYEQYF.

The V and J genes are TRBV5-5 and TRBJ1-2; 7 positions agree with TRBD1. The germline V gene has CDR1 SGHKS and CDR2 YYEKEE (reference sequence). CDR3 length: 16 residues. V gave up 4 bases and J gave up 8 bases; unmatched junction bases: 17. The CDR3 nucleotides are TGTGCCAGCAGCGGACCTTGGACAGGCCCTAGGTGGGGCTACACCTTC. Protein product: CASSGPWTGPRWGYTF. The full variable domain, its missing parts supplied by reference TRBV5-5 and TRBJ1-2, is DAGVTQSPTHLIKTRGQQVTLRCSPISGHKSVSWYQQVLGQGPQFIFQYYEKEERGRGNFPDRFSARQFPNYSSELNVNALLLGDSALYLCASSGPWTGPRWGYTFGSGTRLTVV.

This clone has a handful of counts. This chain uses TRBV6-6 with TRBJ1-1; D gene unclear. The CDR3 loop spans 12 amino acids. With 8 bases removed from V and 10 bases from J, the gap between germline ends came to 17 bases. The germline V gene has CDR1 MNHNY and CDR2 SVGAGI (reference sequence). CDR3 in DNA: TGTGCCAGCTTGACCCCCCCTAGCCGAGCTTTCTTT. Encoded protein: CASLTPPSRAFF.

The gene calls are TRBV4-1 and TRBJ1-6; maybe TRBD1 (6 bases). Trimming removed 0 bases from V and 6 bases from J, with 15 bases in between. CDR1 MGHRA and CDR2 YSYEKL come from the germline V gene. CDR3 size: 17 residues. The CDR3 spells CASSQDKGVNLNSPLHF. Here the CDR3 DNA reads TGCGCCAGCAGCCAAGATAAGGGGGTGAACCTTAATTCACCCCTCCACTTT.

The chain links TRBV4-1 to TRBJ1-1; 7 positions match TRBD1. The CDR3 covers 19 residues. The germline gives CDR1 MGHRA, CDR2 YSYEKL. J was trimmed by 1 base and V by 0 bases; bases with no gene match: 14. CDR3 sequence: CASSQESDRADGGNTEAFF. The CDR3 coding sequence is TGCGCCAGCAGCCAAGAAAGCGACAGGGCGGACGGGGGGAACACTGAAGCTTTCTTT.